This entry concerns a single T cell receptor beta chain. Its antigen is as yet unknown. The CDR3 has 11 residues. V was shortened by 3 bases and J by 5 bases, with 7 bases between the two germline ends. The germline CDR1 and CDR2 sequences are SQVTM and ANQGSEA. The data were obtained in a study of T cell responses to AZD1222 COVID-19 vaccine. Study-wide background: Pooling covered second doses at about 4 or about 12 weeks. Findings of the study overall: In the spike-specific TCR repertoire, nearly half reportedly target unmutated variant regions.

The data were produced by immunoSEQ multiplex PCR, yet TCRdb's version contains in-frame clones alone and is incomplete. Of around 170,000 clones in the sample, approximately 91% were seen once. The sample here was peripheral blood, taken on day 0 of AZD1222 vaccination. The receptor's source is an adult in good health. The gene calls are TRBV29-1 and TRBJ2-5; tentative D call: TRBD2 (5 bases). CDR3 in DNA: TGCAGCGTTGAGCCGGGGGAGACCCAGTACTTC. Its protein product is CSVEPGETQYF. Supplemented by reference TRBV29-1 and TRBJ2-5, the full variable domain reads SAVISQKPSRDICQRGTSLTIQCQVDSQVTMMFWYRQQPGQSLTLIATANQGSEATYESGFVIDKFPISRPNLTFSTLTVSNMSPEDSSIYLCSVEPGETQYFGPGTRLLVL.